One TCR beta chain is described in this entry. Its antigen is still unknown. This specimen belongs to a study of cytomegalovirus exposure and HLA in healthy donors. General study points: Later analysis placed DRB1 highest and HLA-C lowest in TCR association rates, which differed by HLA locus. In most subjects, TCR beta sequences reportedly gave accurate predictions of HLA-A and HLA-B alleles. In an earlier analysis, productive rearrangement rates for most beta V segments clustered near 87% or 30%. When presence/absence was analysed, sequencing depth was taken to be roughly uniform across donors.

CDR1 is ENHRY, CDR2 SYGVKD, per germline. Between the trimmed V and J ends, which lost 6 bases and 4 bases, there was a span of 6 bases. This CDR3 comprises 12 residues. PCR used 60 Vbeta primers and 13 Jbeta primers. The table came from immunoSEQ multiplex PCR; TCRdb's copy has only in-frame clones and leaves some out. The table shows roughly 120,000 clones, with roughly 68% occurring only once. The V gene is TRBV10-3, the J gene TRBJ1-4, with D perhaps matching TRBD1 (5 bases). The TCR sequence derives from a woman between 50 and 59 years old in good health and CMV-seropositive. What was sequenced was PBMCs. The CDR3 DNA is TGTGCCATCAGCGACAGTAATGAAAAACTGTTTTTT. This gives the protein CAISDSNEKLFF.